This T cell receptor (beta chain) was recorded in a study of blood T cell repertoires in COVID-19. The overall study: Samples representing acute and convalescent COVID-19 were sourced from the United States, Italy and Spain.

Authors' methods: Reference gene primer amplification yielded estimated nucleated cell counts. Here immunoSEQ multiplex PCR was the method, and the copy in TCRdb shows in-frame clones only, minus some. V and J calls and clone size are those listed in that table; D and trimming were worked out from the DNA. The table has fewer than 250,000 clones, over 80% seen once; the top ten hold roughly 5%. The clonotype was recovered from a human donor in a cohort sampled during active COVID-19. Sequencing input: peripheral blood.

CDR3 residues: CSVEDPASKETQYF. The CDR3 DNA is TGCAGCGTTGAAGATCCCGCTAGTAAAGAGACCCAGTACTTC. V is TRBV29-1 and J is TRBJ2-5; no clear D. V shed 0 bases and J shed 3 bases, with 11 bases lying between them. CDR1 and CDR2 (germline): SQVTM, ANQGSEA. The CDR3 totals 14 residues.